This T cell receptor (beta chain) was recorded in a study of control samples from healthy donors and cancer patients. Using immunoSEQ multiplex PCR, the repertoire was profiled, and TCRdb retains in-frame clones only, with some absent. The sample shows some 66,000 clones, approximately 85% of them seen only once. The CDR3 length is 15 residues. V lost 0 bases to trimming and J lost 4 bases; unmatched junction nucleotides: 4. CDR1 SGHAT and CDR2 FQNNGV come from the germline V gene. The chain has TRBV11-2 and TRBJ2-5; 8 bases are a match to TRBD2. Sequencing was done on a sample of blood. This TCR derives from a middle-aged man in good health. CDR3 DNA: TGTGCCAGCAGCTTAGACGGGGGGGAGGGAGAGACCCAGTACTTC. Translating it yields CASSLDGGEGETQYF.